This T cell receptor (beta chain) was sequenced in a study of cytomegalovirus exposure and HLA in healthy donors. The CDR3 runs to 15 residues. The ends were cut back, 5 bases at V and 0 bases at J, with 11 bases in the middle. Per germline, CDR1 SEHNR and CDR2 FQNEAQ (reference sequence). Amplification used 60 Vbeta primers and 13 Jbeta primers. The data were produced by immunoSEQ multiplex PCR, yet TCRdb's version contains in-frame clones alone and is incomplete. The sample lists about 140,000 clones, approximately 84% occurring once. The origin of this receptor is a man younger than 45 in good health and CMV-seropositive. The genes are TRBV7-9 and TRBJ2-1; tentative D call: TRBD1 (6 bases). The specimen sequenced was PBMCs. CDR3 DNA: TGTGCCAGCAGCCTTCGACAGGACTCCTACAATGAGCAGTTCTTC. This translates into CASSLRQDSYNEQFF. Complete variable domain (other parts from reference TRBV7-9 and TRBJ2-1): DTGVSQNPRHKITKRGQNVTFRCDPISEHNRLYWYRQTLGQGPEFLTYFQNEAQLEKSRLLSDRFSAERPKGSFSTLEIQRTEQGDSAMYLCASSLRQDSYNEQFFGPGTRLTVL.